This TCR beta chain is from a study of cytomegalovirus exposure and HLA in healthy donors. The overall study: In an earlier analysis, approximately 120 million unique TCR beta sequences were found from 150 million to 200 million T cells.

Per germline, CDR1 SGHDT and CDR2 YYEEEE. V lost 7 bases and J lost 2; bases outside the gene matches: 20. CDR3 length: 18 residues. In the PCR, 60 Vbeta and 13 Jbeta primers were used. Authors' processing steps: Per a later analysis, the number of unique TCR beta chains was roughly 83 million, of which roughly 9.9 million were shared. Data came from immunoSEQ multiplex PCR; TCRdb stores just in-frame clones and leaves some out. From that table come the V and J calls and clone size; the DNA was used to work out D and trimming. Of around 140,000 clones in the sample, approximately 9% were seen once. Study observations and caveats: Highest at DRB1 and lowest at HLA-C, TCR association rates differed among HLA loci in a later analysis. Some TCR beta chains (roughly 150 of them) were listed as cytomegalovirus-associated.

This clone has just a few counts. The target antigen is unknown. Sequencing input: PBMCs. The receptor was derived from a woman in her thirties or forties in good health and CMV-seropositive. This chain connects TRBV5-6 to TRBJ1-2, with 7 bases matching TRBD1. The CDR3, as DNA: TGTGCCAGCCGTTTAGTTGGCTCTGGGGCAGGGGGAAACTATGGCTACACCTTC. Its protein is CASRLVGSGAGGNYGYTF.